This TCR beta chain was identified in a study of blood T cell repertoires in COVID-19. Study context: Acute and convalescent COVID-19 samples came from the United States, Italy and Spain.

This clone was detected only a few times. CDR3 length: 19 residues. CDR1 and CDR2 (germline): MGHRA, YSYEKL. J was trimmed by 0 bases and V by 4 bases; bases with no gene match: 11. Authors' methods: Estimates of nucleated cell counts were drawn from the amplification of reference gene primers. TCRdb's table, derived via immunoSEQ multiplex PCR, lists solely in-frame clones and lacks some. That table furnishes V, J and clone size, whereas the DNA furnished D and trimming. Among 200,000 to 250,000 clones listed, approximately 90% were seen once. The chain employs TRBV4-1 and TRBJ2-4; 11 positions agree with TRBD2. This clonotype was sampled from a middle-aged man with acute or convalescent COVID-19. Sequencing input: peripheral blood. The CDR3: CASSPGLAVAPLAKNIQYF. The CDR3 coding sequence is TGCGCCAGCAGCCCGGGACTAGCGGTTGCCCCACTAGCCAAAAACATTCAGTACTTC.